Given below is one T cell receptor beta chain in context. The germline CDR1 and CDR2 sequences are LNHDA and SQIVND (reference sequence). Trimming took off 3 bases at V and 4 bases at J, with 7 bases between the two ends. There are 13 residues in the CDR3. The entry originates in a study of control samples from healthy donors and cancer patients. Generated by immunoSEQ multiplex PCR, the TCRdb table keeps only in-frame clones and is missing some. The table shows 150,000 to 200,000 clones, with 70% to 90% occurring only once. The sequence derives from a man younger than 40 in good health. Source material: blood. The rearrangement joins TRBV19 to TRBJ1-5; D is unresolved. CDR3: CASSMIWNQPQHF. The CDR3 DNA is TGTGCCAGTAGTATGATCTGGAATCAGCCCCAGCATTTT.